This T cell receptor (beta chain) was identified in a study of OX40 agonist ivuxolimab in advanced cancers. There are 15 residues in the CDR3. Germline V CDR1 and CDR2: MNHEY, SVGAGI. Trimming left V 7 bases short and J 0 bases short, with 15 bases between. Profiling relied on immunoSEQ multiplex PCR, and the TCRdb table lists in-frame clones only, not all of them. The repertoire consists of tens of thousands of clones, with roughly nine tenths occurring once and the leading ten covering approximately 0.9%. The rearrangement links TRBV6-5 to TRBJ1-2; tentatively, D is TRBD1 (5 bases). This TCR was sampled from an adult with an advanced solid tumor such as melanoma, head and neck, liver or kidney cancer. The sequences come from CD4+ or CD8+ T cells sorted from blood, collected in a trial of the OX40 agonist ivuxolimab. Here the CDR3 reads CASTRTRSSNYGYTF. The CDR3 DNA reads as TGTGCCAGCACCCGGACACGATCCTCTAACTATGGCTACACCTTC.